The 26 T cell receptor beta chains below were found in one sample sequenced in a study of cytomegalovirus exposure and HLA in healthy donors. Both 60 Vbeta primers and 13 Jbeta primers went into the PCR. Measured with immunoSEQ multiplex PCR; TCRdb has only the in-frame clones, and not every one. This table holds over 200,000 clones, about 72% found once. Sequencing input: PBMCs. The receptors stem from a male donor in good health and CMV-seronegative.

This clone was observed a handful of times. The rearrangement links TRBV5-8 to TRBJ1-4, with D possibly TRBD1 on 6 matching bases. In germline, CDR1 is SGHTS, CDR2 YDEGEE. CDR3 length equals 14 residues. Between the trimmed V and J ends, which lost 2 bases and 4 bases, there was a span of 9 bases. The CDR3 DNA sequence: TGTGCCAGCAGCTTCGGACAGAGTAATGAAAAACTGTTTTTT. This translates into CASSFGQSNEKLFF.

The table lists this clone with a few counts. The chain uses TRBV6-1 and TRBJ2-7, with D unclear. Germline V gives CDR1 MNHNS, CDR2 SASEGT. The ends were cut back, 8 bases at V and 6 bases at J, with 14 bases in the middle. The CDR3 has 12 residues. In nucleotides, the CDR3 is TGTGCCAGCGGTAACCCCTCCGGCGAGCAGTACTTC. Translated: CASGNPSGEQYF.

This clone was seen only once. The chain joins TRBV7-8 to TRBJ1-2, with 7 bases matching TRBD1. In germline, CDR1 is SGHVS, CDR2 FQNEAQ. The CDR3 length is 14 residues. V shed 0 bases and J 4 bases; nucleotides not matched to a gene: 2. The CDR3 loop is CASSLARGPYGYTF. CDR3 DNA sequence: TGTGCCAGCAGCTTAGCGAGGGGGCCCTATGGCTACACCTTC.

This chain uses TRBV7-6 with TRBJ1-4; 8 bases align to TRBD1. The CDR3 is made up of 13 amino acids. CDR1 SGHVS and CDR2 FNYEAQ come from the germline V gene. V dropped 5 bases and J dropped 8; count of bases not matched to a gene: 4. The CDR3 protein is CASSRRQGEKLFF. Here the CDR3 DNA reads TGTGCCAGCAGCAGACGACAGGGGGAAAAACTGTTTTTT.

This clone has just a few counts. The gene calls are TRBV6-6 and TRBJ2-7; the match to TRBD2 covers 10 bases. CDR1 and CDR2 (germline): MNHNY, SVGAGI (reference sequence). V dropped 5 bases and J dropped 0; count of bases not matched to a gene: 4. The CDR3 length is 15 residues. The CDR3 nucleotides read TGTGCCAGCAGTGGCGGGACTAGCGACTCCTACGAGCAGTACTTC. Translation: CASSGGTSDSYEQYF.

V and J are TRBV6-6 and TRBJ2-2, with D possibly matching TRBD2 (5 bases). This CDR3 contains 16 residues. Trimming removed 0 bases at V and 5 bases at J, with 13 bases between. CDR1 and CDR2 from the germline V gene are MNHNY and SVGAGI (reference sequence). The CDR3 coding sequence is TGTGCCAGCAGTTACTCGTCTAGCAGATATACCGGGGAGCTGTTTTTT. This encodes CASSYSSSRYTGELFF.

The chain joins TRBV5-1 to TRBJ1-2; 7 bases line up with TRBD1. Germline V gene data show CDR1 as SGHRS and CDR2 as YFSETQ. Unmatched junction bases numbered 5, after V lost 7 bases and J lost 2 bases. The CDR3 is made up of 13 amino acids. CDR3 bases: TGCGCCAGCCAAACAGGGGACAACTATGGCTACACCTTC. Translation gives CASQTGDNYGYTF.

CDR3 nucleotide sequence: TGTGCTAGTGGTTTGTTTCCAGCGGGAGGGCCGGGTTACAATGAGCAGTTCTTC. This encodes CASGLFPAGGPGYNEQFF. The rearrangement links TRBV12-5 to TRBJ2-1, with 10 positions matching TRBD2. This CDR3 is built from 18 residues. Per the germline V gene, CDR1 is LGHNT and CDR2 is FRNRAP. J gave up 4 bases and V 2 bases, and 11 bases lay outside the gene matches. Full variable domain (remainder filled in from reference TRBV12-5 and TRBJ2-1): DARVTQTPRHKVTEMGQEVTMRCQPILGHNTVFWYRQTMMQGLELLAYFRNRAPLDDSGMPKDRFSAEMPDATLATLKIQPSEPRDSAVYFCASGLFPAGGPGYNEQFFGPGTRLTVL.

This clone was observed a handful of times. The CDR3 here is CASSRRSGAEAFF. CDR3 sequence (DNA): TGTGCCAGCAGTCGGCGGAGCGGCGCTGAAGCTTTCTTT. This chain joins TRBV28 and TRBJ1-1; D is uncertain. This CDR3 region has 13 residues. V gave up 5 bases and J gave up 6 bases, with 13 bases separating them. The germline V gene has CDR1 MDHEN and CDR2 SYDVKM.

V and J are TRBV19 and TRBJ2-5; 10 bases agree with TRBD2. CDR1 and CDR2 (germline): LNHDA, SQIVND (reference sequence). The trim removed 5 bases at V and 5 bases at J, leaving 8 bases unmatched. The CDR3 is 15 residues long. DNA of the CDR3: TGTGCCAGTAGTCCGGGCGGTAGCGGGAGGGAGACCCAGTACTTC. Translating it yields CASSPGGSGRETQYF. The full variable domain, with the rest looked up from reference TRBV19 and TRBJ2-5, is DGGITQSPKYLFRKEGQNVTLSCEQNLNHDAMYWYRQDPGQGLRLIYYSQIVNDFQKGDIAEGYSVSREKKESFPLTVTSAQKNPTAFYLCASSPGGSGRETQYFGPGTRLLVL.

This clone appeared a few times. The chain recombines TRBV7-2 with TRBJ2-3; unclear D gene. Germline CDR1 SGHTA, CDR2 FQGNSA. V was clipped by 5 bases and J by 2 bases, with 8 bases between them. This CDR3 has 13 residues. CDR3 DNA sequence: TGTGCCAGCAGCCTTATATACACAGATACGCAGTATTTT. Encoded protein: CASSLIYTDTQYF.

The rearrangement uses TRBV30 and TRBJ1-1; D is perhaps TRBD1 (5 bases). Germline V lookup: CDR1 GTSNPN, CDR2 SVGIG (reference sequence). The CDR3 sequence is 13 residues long. V was trimmed by 5 bases and J by 8 bases, leaving 18 bases between them. As DNA, the CDR3 is TGTGCCTGGGGGGGGTGGGGAAATGTAGAAGCTTTCTTT. It is translated as CAWGGWGNVEAFF. Variable domain in full (rest from reference TRBV30 and TRBJ1-1): SQTIHQWPATLVQPVGSPLSLECTVEGTSNPNLYWYRQAAGRGLQLLFYSVGIGQISSEVPQNLSASRPQDRQFILSSKKLLLSDSGFYLCAWGGWGNVEAFFGQGTRLTVV.

J is TRBJ2-5 and V is TRBV6-5, with D tentatively TRBD2 (6 bases). The CDR3 extends over 15 amino acids. Looked up from germline, CDR1 is MNHEY and CDR2 is SVGAGI. V gave up 5 bases and J gave up 4 bases, with 17 bases separating them. This CDR3 reads CASSRLAGRGETQYF. As DNA, the CDR3 is TGTGCCAGCAGTCGACTGGCGGGGCGGGGAGAGACCCAGTACTTC.

The V gene is TRBV28, the J gene TRBJ1-3; D is uncertain. Germline loops: CDR1 MDHEN, CDR2 SYDVKM. V lost 3 bases and J 2 bases, leaving 11 bases between the germline ends. There are 15 residues in the CDR3. The CDR3 coding sequence is TGTGCCAGCAGTTTGTTGGGCGGGGCTGGAAACACCATATATTTT. As protein: CASSLLGGAGNTIYF.

The DNA of the CDR3 is TGTGCCAGTACCCCTGGGCGGGAGGCCACAGATACGCAGTATTTT. As protein: CASTPGREATDTQYF. The rearrangement links TRBV19 to TRBJ2-3; 8 bases agree with TRBD2. The CDR3 totals 15 residues. Germline-derived CDR1 and CDR2 are LNHDA and SQIVND (reference sequence). V shed 7 bases and J 2 bases; nucleotides not matched to a gene: 8.

This chain links TRBV6-1 with TRBJ1-1, with D perhaps TRBD1 (5 bases). The CDR3 extends over 14 amino acids. V dropped 4 bases and J dropped 4 bases, with 13 bases sitting between them. The germline V gene has CDR1 MNHNS and CDR2 SASEGT. CDR3: CASSASWGGTEAFF. The CDR3, as DNA: TGTGCCAGCAGTGCCAGTTGGGGGGGCACTGAAGCTTTCTTT.

The CDR3, as DNA: TGTGCCAGCAGTCTGGGGAGCTCCTACAATGAGCAGTTCTTC. Translating gives CASSLGSSYNEQFF. The V and J genes are TRBV7-9 and TRBJ2-1, with D possibly TRBD2 on 5 matching bases. Germline V gene data show CDR1 as SEHNR and CDR2 as FQNEAQ (reference sequence). The CDR3 runs 14 residues. V shed 6 bases and J shed 0 bases, with 9 bases lying between them.

This chain's CDR3 is CASLNRATDTQYF. The CDR3 bases are TGTGCCAGCCTTAACAGGGCCACAGATACGCAGTATTTT. V and J are TRBV6-1 and TRBJ2-3; possibly TRBD1 for D (6 bases). Per the germline V gene, CDR1 is MNHNS and CDR2 is SASEGT. The V gene lost 8 bases and the J gene lost 2 bases, with 11 bases spanning the gap. This CDR3 is built from 13 residues.

This clone was detected only a few times. The chain uses TRBV6-5 and TRBJ1-5; the D gene is possibly TRBD1 (5 bases). CDR3 length: 14 residues. V lost 5 bases and J lost 4, with 12 bases in between. CDR1 is MNHEY and CDR2 is SVGAGI in the germline V gene. The CDR3 bases are TGTGCCAGCAGTCGGACACGGAATAATCAGCCCCAGCATTTT. Translated, it gives CASSRTRNNQPQHF.

This chain links TRBV14 with TRBJ1-1; tentative D call: TRBD1 (5 bases). The V gene's germline CDR1 is SGHDN and CDR2 FVKESK. The V and J ends lost 4 bases and 1 base respectively, with 10 bases between them. CDR3 size: 14 residues. This CDR3 is CASSPQGPNTEAFF. The CDR3 DNA follows: TGTGCCAGCAGCCCCCAGGGCCCGAACACTGAAGCTTTCTTT.

This chain uses TRBV13 with TRBJ2-7, with D maybe TRBD2 (6 bases). Germline V CDR1 and CDR2: PRHDT, FYEKMQ (reference sequence). Trimming cost V 1 base and J 0 bases, with 13 bases left between them. This CDR3 is 16 amino acids long. The CDR3 sequence is CASSLDAGPHSYEQYF. CDR3 coding DNA: TGTGCCAGCAGCTTAGATGCGGGGCCACACTCCTACGAGCAGTACTTC.

Only one count was recorded for this clone. The gene calls are TRBV7-9 and TRBJ2-7; 8 nucleotides agree with TRBD2. J was trimmed by 3 bases and V by 5 bases; bases with no gene match: 9. CDR3 length: 15 amino acids. Germline loops: CDR1 SEHNR, CDR2 FQNEAQ (reference sequence). In DNA form, the CDR3 reads TGTGCCAGCAGCCCACCAGACGGGAGGGTCTACGAGCAGTACTTC. Translating gives CASSPPDGRVYEQYF.

This clone was seen more than once but under ten times. CDR3 protein: CASAPGATNEKLFF. The CDR3, as DNA: TGTGCCAGCGCCCCGGGGGCAACTAATGAAAAACTGTTTTTT. The chain has TRBV9 and TRBJ1-4; tentative D call: TRBD1 (5 bases). The V end lost 7 bases, the J end lost 0 bases, and 10 bases lay between the germline ends. From germline, CDR1 is SGDLS and CDR2 YYNGEE. This CDR3 spans 14 amino acids.

The chain employs TRBV5-1 and TRBJ1-2; D unclear. The V and J ends lost 1 base and 5 bases respectively, with 9 bases between them. CDR1 is SGHRS, CDR2 YFSETQ, per germline. The CDR3 covers 13 residues. The CDR3 region is CASSLSTDYGYTF. CDR3 coding DNA: TGCGCCAGCAGCTTGAGCACAGATTATGGCTACACCTTC.

The chain is built from TRBV9 and TRBJ2-3; D might be TRBD2 (5 bases). Germline CDR1 is SGDLS and CDR2 is YYNGEE. The CDR3 sequence is 12 residues long. The germline V and J ends were trimmed by 3 bases and 14 bases, with 16 bases remaining between them. The CDR3 bases are TGTGCCAGCAGCGCCGCCGGGAACCCGCTGTATTTT. This sequence encodes CASSAAGNPLYF.

This chain connects TRBV7-6 to TRBJ2-5, with D uncertain. The V gene's germline CDR1 is SGHVS and CDR2 FNYEAQ. The CDR3 sequence is 14 residues long. Trimming removed 7 bases at V and 2 bases at J, with 14 bases between. CDR3 DNA: TGTGCCAGCATCCTCTCAGGCCCACAAGAGACCCAGTACTTC. Its protein product is CASILSGPQETQYF.